This T cell receptor beta chain appears in the sequencing data of a study of response to subunit inactivated influenza vaccine. Whole-study results and caveats: It was suggested by the authors that few new T cells are recruited by each seasonal influenza vaccination.

TCRdb used MiXCR to reprocess the RT-PCR reads, holding one entry per CDR3 protein. The table includes 200,000 to 300,000 distinct CDR3 sequences, roughly an eighth detected once. This CDR3 has 14 amino acids. Germline V gene sequence: CDR1 LGHDT, CDR2 YNNKEL (reference sequence). J was trimmed by 6 bases and V by 4 bases; bases with no gene match: 5. In this sample, this clonotype turned up many times. What it binds is unknown. The source of this sequence is a middle-aged man who received an inactivated influenza vaccine. The chain links TRBV3-1 to TRBJ2-2; TRBD1 agrees at 7 bases. The material sequenced was non-naive T cells sorted from PBMCs, taken less than 15 days before vaccination. Here the CDR3 reads CASSPIDRAGELFF. The CDR3 coding sequence is TGTGCCAGCAGCCCAATCGACAGGGCCGGGGAGCTGTTTTTT.